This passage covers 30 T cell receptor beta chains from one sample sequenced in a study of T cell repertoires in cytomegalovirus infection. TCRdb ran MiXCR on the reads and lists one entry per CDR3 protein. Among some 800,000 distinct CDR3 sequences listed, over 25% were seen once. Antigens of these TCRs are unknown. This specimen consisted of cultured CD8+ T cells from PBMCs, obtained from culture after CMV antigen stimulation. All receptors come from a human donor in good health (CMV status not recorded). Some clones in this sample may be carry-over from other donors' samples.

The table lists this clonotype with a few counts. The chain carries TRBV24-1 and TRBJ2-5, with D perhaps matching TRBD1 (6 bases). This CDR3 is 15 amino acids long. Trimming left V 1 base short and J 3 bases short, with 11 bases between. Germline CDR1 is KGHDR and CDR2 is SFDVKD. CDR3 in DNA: TGTGCCACCAGTGATTTCAGAGCAGGGGAAGAGACCCAGTACTTC. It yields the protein CATSDFRAGEETQYF.

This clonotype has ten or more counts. The CDR3 reads CASSFRDRANEQFF. As DNA, the CDR3 is TGTGCCAGCAGCTTCCGAGACAGGGCAAATGAGCAGTTCTTC. This sequence joins TRBV7-8 and TRBJ2-1; 7 positions agree with TRBD1. Germline CDR1 reads SGHVS; CDR2 reads FQNEAQ. Trimming at V came to 3 bases and at J to 7 bases, leaving 6 bases not matched to a gene. The CDR3 contains 14 residues.

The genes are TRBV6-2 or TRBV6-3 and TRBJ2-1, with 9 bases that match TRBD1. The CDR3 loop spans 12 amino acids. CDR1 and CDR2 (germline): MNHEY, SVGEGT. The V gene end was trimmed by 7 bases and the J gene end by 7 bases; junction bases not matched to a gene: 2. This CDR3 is CASTGQGNEQFF. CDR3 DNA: TGTGCCAGCACGGGACAGGGTAATGAGCAGTTCTTC.

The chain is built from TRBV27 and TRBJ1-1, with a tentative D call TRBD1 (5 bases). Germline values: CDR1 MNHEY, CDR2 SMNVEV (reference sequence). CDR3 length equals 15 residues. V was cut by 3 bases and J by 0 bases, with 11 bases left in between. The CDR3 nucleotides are TGTGCCAGCAGTTTCACGACAGCTCTGAACACTGAAGCTTTCTTT. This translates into CASSFTTALNTEAFF.

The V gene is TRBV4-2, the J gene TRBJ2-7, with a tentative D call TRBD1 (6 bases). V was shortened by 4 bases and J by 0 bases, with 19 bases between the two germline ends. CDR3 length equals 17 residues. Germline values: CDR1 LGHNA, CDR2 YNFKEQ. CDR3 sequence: CASSPPSYRVDSYEQYF. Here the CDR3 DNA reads TGTGCCAGCAGCCCCCCCAGCTACAGGGTAGACTCCTACGAGCAGTACTTC.

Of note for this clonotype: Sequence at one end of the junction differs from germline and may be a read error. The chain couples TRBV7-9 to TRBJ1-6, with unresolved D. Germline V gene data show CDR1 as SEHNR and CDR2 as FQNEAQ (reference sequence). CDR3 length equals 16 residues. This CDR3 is CVSSQTKIVNNSPLHF. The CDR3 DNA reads TGTGTCAGCAGCCAGACCAAGATAGTAAATAATTCACCCCTCCACTTT.

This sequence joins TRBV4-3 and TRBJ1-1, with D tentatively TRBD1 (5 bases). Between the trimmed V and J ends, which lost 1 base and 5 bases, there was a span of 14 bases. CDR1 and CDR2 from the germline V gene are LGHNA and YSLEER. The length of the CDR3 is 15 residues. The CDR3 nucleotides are TGCGCCAGCAGCCAAGCGCCAGGGAGTGAAACTGAAGCTTTCTTT. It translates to CASSQAPGSETEAFF.

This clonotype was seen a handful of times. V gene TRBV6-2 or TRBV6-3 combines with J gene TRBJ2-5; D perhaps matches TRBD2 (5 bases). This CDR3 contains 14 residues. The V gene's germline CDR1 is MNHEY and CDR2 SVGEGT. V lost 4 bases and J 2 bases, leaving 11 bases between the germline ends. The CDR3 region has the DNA TGTGCCAGCAGTTTTGTTACTAGTCAAGAGACCCAGTACTTC. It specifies CASSFVTSQETQYF.

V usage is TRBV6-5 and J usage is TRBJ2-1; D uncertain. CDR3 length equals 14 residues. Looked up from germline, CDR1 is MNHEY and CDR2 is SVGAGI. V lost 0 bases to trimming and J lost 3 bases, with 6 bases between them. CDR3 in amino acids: CASSYSRYYNEQFF. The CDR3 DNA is TGTGCCAGCAGTTACTCCCGGTACTACAATGAGCAGTTCTTC.

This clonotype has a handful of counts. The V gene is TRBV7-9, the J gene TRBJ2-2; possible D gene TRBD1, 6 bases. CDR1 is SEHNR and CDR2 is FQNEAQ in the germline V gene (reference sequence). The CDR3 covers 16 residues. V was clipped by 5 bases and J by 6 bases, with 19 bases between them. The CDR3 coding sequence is TGTGCCAGCAGCCTCCGGGACACCAAAGTCCCCGGGGAGCTGTTTTTT. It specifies CASSLRDTKVPGELFF.

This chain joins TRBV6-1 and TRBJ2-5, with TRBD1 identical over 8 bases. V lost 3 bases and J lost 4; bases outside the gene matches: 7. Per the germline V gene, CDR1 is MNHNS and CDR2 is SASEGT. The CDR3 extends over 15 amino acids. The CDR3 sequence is CASSDGGQGAETQYF. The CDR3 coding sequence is TGTGCCAGCAGTGACGGAGGGCAGGGGGCAGAGACCCAGTACTTC.

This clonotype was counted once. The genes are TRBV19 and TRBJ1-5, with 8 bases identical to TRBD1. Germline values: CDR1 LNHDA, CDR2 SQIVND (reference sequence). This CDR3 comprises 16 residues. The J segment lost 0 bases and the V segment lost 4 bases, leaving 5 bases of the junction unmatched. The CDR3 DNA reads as TGTGCCAGTAGTAAAGGACAGGGATTTAGCAATCAGCCCCAGCATTTT. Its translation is CASSKGQGFSNQPQHF.

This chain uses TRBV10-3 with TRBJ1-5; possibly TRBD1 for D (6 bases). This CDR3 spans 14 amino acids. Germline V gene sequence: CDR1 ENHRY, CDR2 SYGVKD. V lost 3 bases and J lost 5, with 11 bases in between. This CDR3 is CAISDGGRDQPQHF. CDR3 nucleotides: TGTGCCATCAGTGACGGGGGCAGGGATCAGCCCCAGCATTTT.

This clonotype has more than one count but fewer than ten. CDR3 protein: CASSGGVAYEQYF. The CDR3, as DNA: TGTGCCAGCAGCGGGGGGGTCGCCTACGAGCAGTACTTC. The gene calls are TRBV7-9 and TRBJ2-7; 7 bases match TRBD2. The CDR3 is 13 residues long. With 5 bases clipped from V and 2 bases from J, the junction kept 3 bases outside the gene matches. From germline, CDR1 is SEHNR and CDR2 FQNEAQ (reference sequence). Full variable domain (remainder filled in from reference TRBV7-9 and TRBJ2-7): DTGVSQNPRHKITKRGQNVTFRCDPISEHNRLYWYRQTLGQGPEFLTYFQNEAQLEKSRLLSDRFSAERPKGSFSTLEIQRTEQGDSAMYLCASSGGVAYEQYFGPGTRLTVT.

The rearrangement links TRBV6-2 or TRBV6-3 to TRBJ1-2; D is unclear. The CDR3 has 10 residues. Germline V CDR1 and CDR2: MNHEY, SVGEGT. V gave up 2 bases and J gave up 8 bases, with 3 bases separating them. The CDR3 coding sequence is TGTGCCAGCAGTTACGAGGGCTACACCTTC. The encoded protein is CASSYEGYTF.

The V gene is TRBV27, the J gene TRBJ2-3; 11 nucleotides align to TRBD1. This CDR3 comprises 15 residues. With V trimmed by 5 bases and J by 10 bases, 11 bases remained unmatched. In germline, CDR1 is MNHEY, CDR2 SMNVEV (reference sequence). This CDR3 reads CASSPRTGGGPPQYF. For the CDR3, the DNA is TGTGCCAGCAGTCCAAGGACAGGGGGCGGACCACCGCAGTATTTT.

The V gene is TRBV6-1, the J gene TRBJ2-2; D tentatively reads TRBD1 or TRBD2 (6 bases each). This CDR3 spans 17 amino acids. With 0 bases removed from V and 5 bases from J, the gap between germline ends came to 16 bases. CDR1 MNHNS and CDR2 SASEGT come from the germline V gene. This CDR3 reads CASSEALRGRRTGELFF. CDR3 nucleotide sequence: TGTGCCAGCAGTGAAGCGCTACGGGGGCGAAGGACCGGGGAGCTGTTTTTT.

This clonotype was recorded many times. The CDR3 here is CASSSLGGLNTEAFF. The CDR3 DNA is TGTGCCAGCAGCTCGTTAGGGGGGTTGAACACTGAAGCTTTCTTT. The V gene is TRBV7-6, the J gene TRBJ1-1; D perhaps matches TRBD1 (6 bases). The CDR3 has 15 residues. V lost 4 bases, J lost 0 bases, and 12 bases lay in between. Germline V gene data show CDR1 as SGHVS and CDR2 as FNYEAQ. The whole variable domain, filled in from reference TRBV7-6 and TRBJ1-1, reads GAGVSQSPRYKVTKRGQDVALRCDPISGHVSLYWYRQALGQGPEFLTYFNYEAQQDKSGLPNDRFSAERPEGSISTLTIQRTEQRDSAMYRCASSSLGGLNTEAFFGQGTRLTVV.

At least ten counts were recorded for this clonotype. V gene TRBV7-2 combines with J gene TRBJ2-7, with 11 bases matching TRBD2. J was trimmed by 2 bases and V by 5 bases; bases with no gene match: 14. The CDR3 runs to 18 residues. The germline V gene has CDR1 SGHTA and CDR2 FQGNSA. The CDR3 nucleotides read TGTGCCAGCAGCCCACCCCGTATAGCGGGGGGGCCGACCTACGAGCAGTACGTC. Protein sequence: CASSPPRIAGGPTYEQYV.

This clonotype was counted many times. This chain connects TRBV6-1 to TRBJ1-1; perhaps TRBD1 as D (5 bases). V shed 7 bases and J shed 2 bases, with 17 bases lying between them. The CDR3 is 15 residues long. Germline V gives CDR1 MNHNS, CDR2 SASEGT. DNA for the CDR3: TGTGCCAGCAACCCACACCTGGGGGGAAACACTGAAGCTTTCTTT. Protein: CASNPHLGGNTEAFF.

In DNA form, the CDR3 reads TGTGCCAGCAGCTTAGGAGGCCAGGGTGATCCCGGGGAGCTGTTTTTT. Protein sequence: CASSLGGQGDPGELFF. The chain employs TRBV13 and TRBJ2-2; D is possibly TRBD1 (5 bases). V was trimmed by 0 bases and J by 6 bases, leaving 14 bases between them. The CDR3 spans 16 residues. Germline-derived CDR1 and CDR2 are PRHDT and FYEKMQ (reference sequence).

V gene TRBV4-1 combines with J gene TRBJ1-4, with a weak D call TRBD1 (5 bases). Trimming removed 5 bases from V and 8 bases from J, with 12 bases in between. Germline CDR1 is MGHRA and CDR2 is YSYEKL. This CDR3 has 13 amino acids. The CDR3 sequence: CASSGWGGEKLFF. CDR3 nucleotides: TGCGCCAGCAGCGGATGGGGGGGGGAAAAACTGTTTTTT.

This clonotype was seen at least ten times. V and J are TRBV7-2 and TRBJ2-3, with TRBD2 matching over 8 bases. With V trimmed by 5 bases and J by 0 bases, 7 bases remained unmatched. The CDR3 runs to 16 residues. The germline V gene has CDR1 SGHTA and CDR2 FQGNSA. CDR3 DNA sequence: TGTGCCAGCAGCCGGAGGGCTAGCGGGAGCACAGATACGCAGTATTTT. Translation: CASSRRASGSTDTQYF. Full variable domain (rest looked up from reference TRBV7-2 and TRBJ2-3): GAGVSQSPSNKVTEKGKDVELRCDPISGHTALYWYRQSLGQGLEFLIYFQGNSAPDKSGLPSDRFSAERTGGSVSTLTIQRTQQEDSAVYLCASSRRASGSTDTQYFGPGTRLTVL.

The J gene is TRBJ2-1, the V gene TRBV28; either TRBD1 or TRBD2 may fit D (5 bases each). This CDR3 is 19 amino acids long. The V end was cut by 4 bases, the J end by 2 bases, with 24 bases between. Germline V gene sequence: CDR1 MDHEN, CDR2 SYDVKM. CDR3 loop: CASSSILPARDGAYNEQFF. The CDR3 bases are TGTGCCAGCAGTTCTATCCTTCCCGCCCGGGACGGAGCCTACAATGAGCAGTTCTTC.

CDR3 residues: CASIPRRRANTGELFF. CDR3 coding DNA: TGTGCCAGCATCCCACGGAGGAGGGCTAACACCGGGGAGCTGTTTTTT. V is TRBV6-2 or TRBV6-3 and J is TRBJ2-2; D possibly corresponds to TRBD2 (6 bases). V was pared by 7 bases and J by 2 bases, with 17 bases between. The CDR3 runs to 16 residues. Germline assignment: CDR1 MNHEY and CDR2 SVGEGT.

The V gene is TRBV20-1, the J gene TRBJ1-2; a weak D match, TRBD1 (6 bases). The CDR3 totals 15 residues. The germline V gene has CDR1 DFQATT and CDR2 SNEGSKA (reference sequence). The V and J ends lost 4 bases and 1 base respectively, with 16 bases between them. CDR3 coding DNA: TGCAGTGCTACTATACGGGACACCGGTAACTATGGCTACACCTTC. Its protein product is CSATIRDTGNYGYTF.

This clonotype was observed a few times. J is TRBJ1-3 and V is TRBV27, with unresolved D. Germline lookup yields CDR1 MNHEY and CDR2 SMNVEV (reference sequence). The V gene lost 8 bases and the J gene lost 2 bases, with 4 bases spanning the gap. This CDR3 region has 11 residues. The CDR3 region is CASAAGNTIYF. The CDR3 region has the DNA TGTGCCAGCGCAGCTGGAAACACCATATATTTT.

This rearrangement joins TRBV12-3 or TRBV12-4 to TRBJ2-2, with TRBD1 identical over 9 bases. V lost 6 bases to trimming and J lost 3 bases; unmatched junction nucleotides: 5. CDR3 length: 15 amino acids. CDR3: CASSHRGRDTGELFF. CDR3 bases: TGTGCCAGCAGCCACAGGGGGCGCGACACCGGGGAGCTGTTTTTT.

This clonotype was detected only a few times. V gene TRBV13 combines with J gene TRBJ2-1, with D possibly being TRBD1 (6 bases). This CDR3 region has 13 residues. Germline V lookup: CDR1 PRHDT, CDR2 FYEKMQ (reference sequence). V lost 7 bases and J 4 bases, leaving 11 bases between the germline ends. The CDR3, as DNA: TGTGCCAGCATACAAGGGGGTTACAATGAGCAGTTCTTC. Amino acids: CASIQGGYNEQFF.

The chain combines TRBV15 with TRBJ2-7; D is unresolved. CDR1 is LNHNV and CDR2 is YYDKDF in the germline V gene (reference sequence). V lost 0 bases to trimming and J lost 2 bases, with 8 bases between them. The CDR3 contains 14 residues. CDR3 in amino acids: CATSRDLGTYEQYV. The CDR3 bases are TGTGCCACCAGCAGAGATCTGGGCACCTACGAGCAGTACGTC.